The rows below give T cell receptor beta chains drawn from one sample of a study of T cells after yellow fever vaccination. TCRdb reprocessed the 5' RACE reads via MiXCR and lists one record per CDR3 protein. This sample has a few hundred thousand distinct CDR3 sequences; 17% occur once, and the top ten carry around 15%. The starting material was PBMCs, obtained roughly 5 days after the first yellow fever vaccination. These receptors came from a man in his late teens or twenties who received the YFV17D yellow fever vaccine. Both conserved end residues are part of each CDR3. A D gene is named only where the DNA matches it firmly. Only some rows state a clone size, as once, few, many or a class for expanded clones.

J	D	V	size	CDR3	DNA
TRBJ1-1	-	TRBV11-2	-	CASRTLRGIDTEAFF	TGTGCCAGCAGAACACTCAGGGGCATAGACACTGAAGCTTTCTTT
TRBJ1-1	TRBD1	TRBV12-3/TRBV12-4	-	CASSLLRGRTEAFF	TGTGCCAGCAGTTTACTCAGGGGGCGGACTGAAGCTTTCTTT
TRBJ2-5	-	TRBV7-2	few	CASSRGASLQETQYF	TGTGCCAGCAGCCGCGGCGCTAGCCTTCAAGAGACCCAGTACTTC
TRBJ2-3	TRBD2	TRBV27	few	CASSLLLAGGLATDTQYF	TGTGCCAGCAGTTTATTACTAGCGGGGGGTCTAGCCACAGATACGCAGTATTTT
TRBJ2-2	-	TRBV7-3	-	CASSLTWLGTGELFF	TGTGCCAGCAGCTTAACTTGGCTGGGGACCGGGGAGCTGTTTTTT
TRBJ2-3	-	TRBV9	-	CASSVDLAVTDTQYF	TGTGCCAGCAGCGTAGATCTGGCGGTCACAGATACGCAGTATTTT
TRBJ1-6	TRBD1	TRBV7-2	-	CASSSIQGPGTPLHF	TGTGCCAGCAGCTCTATACAGGGGCCAGGGACACCCCTCCACTTT
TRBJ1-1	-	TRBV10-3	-	CAIGEKNTEAFF	TGTGCCATCGGAGAGAAGAACACTGAAGCTTTCTTT
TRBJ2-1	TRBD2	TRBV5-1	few	CASSPRTAGGYNEQFF	TGCGCCAGCAGCCCGAGGACCGCGGGGGGATACAATGAGCAGTTCTTC
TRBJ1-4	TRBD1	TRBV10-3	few	CAIFDRGQEKLFF	TGTGCCATCTTTGACAGGGGGCAGGAAAAACTGTTTTTT
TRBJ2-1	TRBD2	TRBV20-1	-	CSARDLAGGSYNEQFF	TGCAGTGCTAGAGACTTAGCGGGGGGTTCCTACAATGAGCAGTTCTTC
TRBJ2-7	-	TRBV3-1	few	CASSQGVAGSSYEQYF	TGTGCCAGCAGCCAAGGGGTGGCGGGGAGCTCCTACGAGCAGTACTTC
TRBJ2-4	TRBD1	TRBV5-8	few	CASNGQGAWVFEYF	TGTGCCAGCAACGGACAGGGGGCCTGGGTTTTTGAGTACTTC
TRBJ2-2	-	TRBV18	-	CASSTDGTGELFF	TGTGCCAGCTCGACAGATGGAACCGGGGAGCTGTTTTTT
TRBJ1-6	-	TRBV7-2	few	CASSWTSEGSPLHF	TGTGCCAGCAGCTGGACATCGGAGGGTTCACCCCTCCACTTT
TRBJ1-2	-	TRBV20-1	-	CSASRQFDYGYTF	TGCAGTGCTAGTAGGCAGTTCGACTATGGCTACACCTTC
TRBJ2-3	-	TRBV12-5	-	CASGPSGYTDTQYF	TGTGCTAGTGGTCCGAGCGGGTACACAGATACGCAGTATTTT
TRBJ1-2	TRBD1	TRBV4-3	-	CASSQDGTQGARGYTF	TGCGCCAGCAGCCAAGACGGAACGCAGGGGGCAAGGGGCTACACCTTC